This T cell receptor beta chain comes out of a study of cytomegalovirus exposure and HLA in healthy donors. Study-wide results and caveats: One later analysis reportedly identified an Asian-associated ancestry cluster that showed fewer N-insertions than the approximately 700-donor mean.

The PCR had 60 Vbeta and 13 Jbeta primers. The assay was immunoSEQ multiplex PCR, and TCRdb's table has in-frame clones only and misses some. The table shows some 95,000 clones, with about 70% occurring only once. Germline-derived CDR1 and CDR2 are LNHDA and SQIVND (reference sequence). The CDR3 is 14 residues long. V lost 3 bases, J lost 5 bases, and 13 bases lay in between. To note about this clone: The antigen is unknown.

The TCR sequence derives from a man aged 25 to 45 in good health and CMV-seronegative. This chain connects TRBV19 to TRBJ1-1; no clear D. Sequencing used PBMCs. The CDR3, as DNA: TGTGCCAGTAGTATCTTGGGAGGTGGGACTGAAGCTTTCTTT. Translating gives CASSILGGGTEAFF.